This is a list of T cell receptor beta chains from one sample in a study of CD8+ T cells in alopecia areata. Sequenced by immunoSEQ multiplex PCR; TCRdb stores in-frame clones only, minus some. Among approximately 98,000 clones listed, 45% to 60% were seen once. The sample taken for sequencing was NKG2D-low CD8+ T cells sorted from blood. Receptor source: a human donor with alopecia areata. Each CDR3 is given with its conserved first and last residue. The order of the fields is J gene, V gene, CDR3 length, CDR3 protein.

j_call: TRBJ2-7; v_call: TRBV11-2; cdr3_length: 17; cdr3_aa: CASSLRSGAGGSYEQYF
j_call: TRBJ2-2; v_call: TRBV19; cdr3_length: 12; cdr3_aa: CASSLTTGELFF
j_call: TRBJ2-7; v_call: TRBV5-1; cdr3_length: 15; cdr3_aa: CASSLAGREGHEQYF
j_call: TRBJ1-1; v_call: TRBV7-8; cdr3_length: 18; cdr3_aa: CASSFRGWQVGLNTEAFF
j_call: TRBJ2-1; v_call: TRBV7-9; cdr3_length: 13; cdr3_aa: CASSLEDIDEQFF
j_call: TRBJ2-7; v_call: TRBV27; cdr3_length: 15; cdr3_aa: CASSIRQPAAYEQYF
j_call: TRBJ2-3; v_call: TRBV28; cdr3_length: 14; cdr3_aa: CASSLSDSTDTQYF
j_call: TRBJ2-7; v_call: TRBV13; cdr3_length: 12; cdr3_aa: CASSLVAYEQYF
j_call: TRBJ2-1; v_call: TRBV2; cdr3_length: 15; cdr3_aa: CARGLAGGGYNEQFF
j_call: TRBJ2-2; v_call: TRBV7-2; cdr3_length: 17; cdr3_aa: CASSLSPDYLGTGELFF
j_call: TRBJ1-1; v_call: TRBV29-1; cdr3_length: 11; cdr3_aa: CSAARDTEAFF
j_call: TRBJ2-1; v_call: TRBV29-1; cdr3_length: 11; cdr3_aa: CSLQGINEQFF
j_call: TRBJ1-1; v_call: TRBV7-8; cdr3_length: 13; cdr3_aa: CASRFGRINEAFF
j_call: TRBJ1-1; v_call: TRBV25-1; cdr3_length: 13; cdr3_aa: CASRAGQNTEAFF
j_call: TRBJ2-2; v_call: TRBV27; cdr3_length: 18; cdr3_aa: CASSPPRPAGGLGGELFF
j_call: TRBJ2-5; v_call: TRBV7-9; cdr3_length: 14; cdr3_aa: CASSPAMERETQYF
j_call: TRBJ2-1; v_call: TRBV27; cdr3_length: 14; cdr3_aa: CATSTNPSGAEQFF
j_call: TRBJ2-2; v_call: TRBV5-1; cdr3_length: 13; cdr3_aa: CASKVANTGELFF
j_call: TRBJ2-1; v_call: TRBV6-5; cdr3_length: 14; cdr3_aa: CASSRTPSYNEQFF
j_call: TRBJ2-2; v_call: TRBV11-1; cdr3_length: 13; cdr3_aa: CASSLGYTGELFF
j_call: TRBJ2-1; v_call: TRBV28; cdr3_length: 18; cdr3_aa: CASSFGPLRDRGDDEQFF
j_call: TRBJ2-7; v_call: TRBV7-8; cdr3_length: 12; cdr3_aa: CASSLGDYEQYF
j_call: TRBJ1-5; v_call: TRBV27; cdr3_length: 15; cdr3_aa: CASSWGQYSNQPQHF
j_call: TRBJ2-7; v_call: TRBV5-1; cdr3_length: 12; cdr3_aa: CASSLQGAEQYF
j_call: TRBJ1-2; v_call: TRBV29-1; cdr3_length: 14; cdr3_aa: CSVEDRTAGYGYTF
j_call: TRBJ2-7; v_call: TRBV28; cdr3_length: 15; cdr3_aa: CASSSPSTIRSEQYF
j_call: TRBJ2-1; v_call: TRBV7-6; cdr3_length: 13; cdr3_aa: CASSLVTRNEQFF
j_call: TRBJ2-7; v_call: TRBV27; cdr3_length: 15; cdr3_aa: CASSYYPTASYEQYF
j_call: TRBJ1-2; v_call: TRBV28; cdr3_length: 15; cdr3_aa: CASSSPSTQLNGYTF
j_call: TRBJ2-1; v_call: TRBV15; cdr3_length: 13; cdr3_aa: CATSMRTANEQFF
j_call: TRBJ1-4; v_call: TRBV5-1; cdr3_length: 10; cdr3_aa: CASSLGERFF
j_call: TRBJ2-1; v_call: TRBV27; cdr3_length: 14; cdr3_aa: CASSLSSAYNEQFF
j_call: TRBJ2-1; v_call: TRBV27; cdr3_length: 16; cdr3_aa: CASRLWGGSIHNEQFF
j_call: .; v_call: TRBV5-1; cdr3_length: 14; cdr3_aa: CASSLEVPAAEQYF
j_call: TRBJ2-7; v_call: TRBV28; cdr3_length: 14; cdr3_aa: CASSLRQGFYEQYF
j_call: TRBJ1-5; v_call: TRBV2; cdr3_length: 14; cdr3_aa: CASRPQSSNQPQHF
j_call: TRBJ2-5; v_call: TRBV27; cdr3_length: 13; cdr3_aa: CASSPATQETQYF
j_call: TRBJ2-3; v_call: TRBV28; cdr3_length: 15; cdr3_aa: CASALPDRYTDTQYF
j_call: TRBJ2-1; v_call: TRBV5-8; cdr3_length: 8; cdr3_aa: CASSLMFF
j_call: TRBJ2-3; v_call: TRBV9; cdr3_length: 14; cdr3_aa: CASSQGGSADTQYF
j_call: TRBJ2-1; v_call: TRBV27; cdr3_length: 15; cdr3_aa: CATLAGGISYNEQFF
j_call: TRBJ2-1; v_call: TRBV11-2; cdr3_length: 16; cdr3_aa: CASSFGFREGADEQFF
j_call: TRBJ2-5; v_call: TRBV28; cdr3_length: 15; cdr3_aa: CASSTGPHESETQYF
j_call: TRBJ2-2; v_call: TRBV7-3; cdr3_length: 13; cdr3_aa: CASRLGSTGELFF
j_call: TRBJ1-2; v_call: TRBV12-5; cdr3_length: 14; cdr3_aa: CASGLGAGGNGYTF
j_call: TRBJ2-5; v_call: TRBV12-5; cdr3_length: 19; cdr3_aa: CASGLVQVAGAGGAVTQYF